This is a list of T cell receptor beta chains from one sample in a study of cytomegalovirus exposure and HLA in healthy donors. Generated by immunoSEQ multiplex PCR, the TCRdb table keeps only in-frame clones and is missing some. The table for this sample gives roughly 100,000 clones. Sequencing was carried out using PBMCs. Receptors were obtained from a man aged 35 to 55 in good health and CMV-seronegative. CDR3s include the opening cysteine and the closing phenylalanine or tryptophan. Fields, in order: J gene, V gene, CDR3 protein.

J gene: TRBJ1-1; V gene: TRBV30; CDR3 protein: CASLYARRVMNTEAFF
J gene: TRBJ2-1; V gene: TRBV27; CDR3 protein: CASSSRTAAFGNNEQFF
J gene: TRBJ2-7; V gene: TRBV7-2; CDR3 protein: CASSLVSSGKIYEQYF
J gene: TRBJ1-3; V gene: TRBV5-5; CDR3 protein: CASNSGQPSSGNTIYF
J gene: TRBJ1-2; V gene: TRBV6-1; CDR3 protein: CASSEREHLYGYTF
J gene: TRBJ1-5; V gene: TRBV27; CDR3 protein: CASSLDLRQPQHF
J gene: TRBJ1-2; V gene: TRBV4-1; CDR3 protein: CASSQGDLAYYGYTF
J gene: TRBJ2-7; V gene: TRBV19; CDR3 protein: CASNPTGTGPYEQYF
J gene: TRBJ2-3; V gene: TRBV30; CDR3 protein: CAWSVLAGNTDTQYF
J gene: TRBJ2-1; V gene: TRBV14; CDR3 protein: CASSPIAGASYNEQFF
J gene: TRBJ1-4; V gene: TRBV7-9; CDR3 protein: CASSSGQGGTNEKLFF
J gene: TRBJ2-3; V gene: TRBV28; CDR3 protein: CASTPGTGFTDTQYF
J gene: TRBJ1-4; V gene: TRBV5-5; CDR3 protein: CASSLARGVTNEKLFF
J gene: TRBJ2-5; V gene: TRBV2; CDR3 protein: CASSDPQGRYQETQYF
J gene: TRBJ2-7; V gene: TRBV6-1; CDR3 protein: CASRDRGTSNYEQYF
J gene: TRBJ2-7; V gene: TRBV9; CDR3 protein: CASSVVPFAEAYEQYF
J gene: TRBJ1-2; V gene: TRBV6-1; CDR3 protein: CASSGLVRGYTF
J gene: TRBJ1-4; V gene: TRBV6-1; CDR3 protein: CASSEEAQINEKLFF
J gene: TRBJ1-1; V gene: TRBV30; CDR3 protein: CAWMQTDRRAFF
J gene: TRBJ1-4; V gene: TRBV7-9; CDR3 protein: CASSQAGEKLFF